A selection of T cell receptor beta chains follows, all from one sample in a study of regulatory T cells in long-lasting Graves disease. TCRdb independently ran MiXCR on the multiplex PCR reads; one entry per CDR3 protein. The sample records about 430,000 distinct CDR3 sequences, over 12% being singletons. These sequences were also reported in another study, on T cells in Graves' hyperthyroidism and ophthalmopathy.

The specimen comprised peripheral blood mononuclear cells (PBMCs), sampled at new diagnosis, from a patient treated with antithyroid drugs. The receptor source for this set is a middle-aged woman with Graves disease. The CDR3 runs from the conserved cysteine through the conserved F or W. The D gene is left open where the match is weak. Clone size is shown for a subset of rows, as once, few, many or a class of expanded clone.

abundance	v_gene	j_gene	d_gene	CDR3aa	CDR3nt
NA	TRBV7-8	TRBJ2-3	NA	CASSLTEEGSDTQYF	TGTGCCAGCAGCCTTACCGAGGAGGGGTCAGATACGCAGTATTTT
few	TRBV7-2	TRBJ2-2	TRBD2	CASSPPGGEGNTGELFF	TGTGCCAGCAGCCCGCCTGGGGGGGAGGGGAACACCGGGGAGCTGTTTTTT
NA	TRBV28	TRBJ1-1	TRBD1	CASSFRGTGNADTEAFF	TGTGCCAGCAGTTTCAGGGGGACAGGGAACGCCGACACTGAAGCTTTCTTT
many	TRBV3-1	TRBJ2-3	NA	CASSQDGAPTDTQYF	TGTGCCAGCAGCCAAGATGGAGCTCCCACAGATACGCAGTATTTT
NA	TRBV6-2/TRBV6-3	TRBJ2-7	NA	CASSYRIRLAPSGGYEQYF	TGTGCCAGCAGTTACCGAATTCGGCTAGCGCCAAGCGGAGGGTACGAGCAGTACTTC
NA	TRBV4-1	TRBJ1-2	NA	CASSNPGHQFYGYTF	TGCGCCAGCAGCAACCCCGGACACCAGTTCTATGGCTACACCTTC
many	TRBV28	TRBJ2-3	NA	CASSLLGLAEGGPDTQYF	TGTGCCAGCAGTTTATTGGGTCTAGCGGAGGGGGGTCCAGATACGCAGTATTTT
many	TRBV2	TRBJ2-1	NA	CASSESGGGYNEQFF	TGTGCCAGCAGTGAGTCTGGAGGAGGCTACAATGAGCAGTTCTTC
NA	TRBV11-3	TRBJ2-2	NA	CASSLNPGGELFF	TGTGCCAGCAGCTTGAATCCGGGCGGGGAGCTGTTTTTT
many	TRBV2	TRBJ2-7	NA	CASTALGYEQYF	TGTGCCAGCACAGCATTAGGCTACGAGCAGTACTTC
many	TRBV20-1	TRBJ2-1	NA	CSARRLAIYNEQFF	TGCAGTGCTAGACGGCTAGCCATCTACAATGAGCAGTTCTTC
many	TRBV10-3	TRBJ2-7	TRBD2	CAISDLKRGTSYEQYF	TGTGCCATCAGTGACCTAAAGCGGGGGACCTCCTACGAGCAGTACTTC
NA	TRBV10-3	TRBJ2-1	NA	CAISEAAHQESTYNEQFF	TGTGCCATCAGTGAGGCTGCCCATCAAGAGTCTACCTACAATGAGCAGTTCTTC
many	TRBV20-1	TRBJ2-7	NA	CSASSGRESDEQYF	TGCAGTGCTAGTAGTGGAAGGGAGAGCGACGAGCAGTACTTC
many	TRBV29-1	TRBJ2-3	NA	CSVEFAGSTDTQYF	TGCAGCGTTGAATTTGCAGGGAGCACAGATACGCAGTATTTT
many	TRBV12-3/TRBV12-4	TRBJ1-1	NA	CASITRTGPNTEAFF	TGTGCCAGCATCACTCGTACAGGGCCGAACACTGAAGCTTTCTTT
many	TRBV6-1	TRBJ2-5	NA	CASTSPDRYQETQYF	TGTGCCAGCACCTCCCCCGACAGGTACCAAGAGACCCAGTACTTC
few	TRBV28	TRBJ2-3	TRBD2	CASSLSGGGGGDTQYF	TGTGCCAGCAGTTTATCGGGGGGTGGTGGGGGGGATACGCAGTATTTT
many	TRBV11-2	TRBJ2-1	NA	CASSQRTNYNEQFF	TGTGCCAGCAGCCAGCGGACGAATTACAATGAGCAGTTCTTC
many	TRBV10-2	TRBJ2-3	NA	CASRDYRADTQYF	TGCGCCAGCAGGGACTACAGGGCAGATACGCAGTATTTT
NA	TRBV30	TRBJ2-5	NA	CAPPRVVETQYF	TGTGCCCCCCCTAGGGTTGTAGAGACCCAGTACTTC
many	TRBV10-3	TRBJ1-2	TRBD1	CAISAGTGGPSNYGYTF	TGTGCCATCAGCGCCGGGACAGGGGGACCTTCTAACTATGGCTACACCTTC
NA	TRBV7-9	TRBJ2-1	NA	CASSLSNTYNEQFF	TGTGCCAGCAGCCTTTCTAACACCTACAATGAGCAGTTCTTC
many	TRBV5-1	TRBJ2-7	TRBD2	CASSIGTSGAYEQYF	TGCGCCAGCAGCATCGGGACTAGCGGAGCCTACGAGCAGTACTTC